This TCR beta chain was observed in a study of cytomegalovirus exposure and HLA in healthy donors. Comments on this clone: At one boundary the junction diverges from the germline segment, which might be a read error.

The study ran its PCR with 60 Vbeta and 13 Jbeta primers. In the original processing: An analysis performed later counted about 80 million unique TCR beta chains (around 9.9 million of them shared). The data were produced by immunoSEQ multiplex PCR, yet TCRdb's version contains in-frame clones alone and is incomplete. V, J and clone size were drawn from that table, and D and trimming were deduced from the DNA. The sample holds more than 140,000 clones, around 79% seen once. The clonotype originates from a male donor in good health and CMV-seronegative. Sample: PBMCs.

Here the CDR3 DNA reads TGTTCCAGCAGCCCCAGGACAGGGTTTAATTCTGGGGCCAACGTCCTGACTTTC. It is translated as CSSSPRTGFNSGANVLTF. The chain recombines TRBV7-9 with TRBJ2-6, with 8 bases identical to TRBD1. The germline V gene encodes CDR1 SEHNR and CDR2 FQNEAQ (reference sequence). This CDR3 contains 18 residues.